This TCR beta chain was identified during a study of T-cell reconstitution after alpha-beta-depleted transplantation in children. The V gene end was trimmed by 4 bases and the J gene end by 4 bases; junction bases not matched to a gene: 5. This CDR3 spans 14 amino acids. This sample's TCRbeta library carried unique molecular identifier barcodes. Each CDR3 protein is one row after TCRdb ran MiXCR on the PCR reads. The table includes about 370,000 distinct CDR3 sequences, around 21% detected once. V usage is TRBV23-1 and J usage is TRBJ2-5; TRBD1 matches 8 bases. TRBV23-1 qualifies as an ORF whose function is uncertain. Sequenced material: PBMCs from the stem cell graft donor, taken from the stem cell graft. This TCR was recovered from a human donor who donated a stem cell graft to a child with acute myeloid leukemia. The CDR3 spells CASSPAGGPETQYF. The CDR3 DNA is TGCGCCAGCAGTCCGGCAGGGGGCCCAGAGACCCAGTACTTC.